The 18 T cell receptor beta chains below all came from one sample that was sequenced in a study of PD-L1 blockade in urothelial cancer. Method: immunoSEQ multiplex PCR; TCRdb's copy keeps in-frame clones and lacks some. The sample has about 56,000 clones, 85% seen once. This sample's time point: pretreatment peripheral blood. The input for sequencing was PBMCs, taken around atezolizumab (anti-PD-L1) treatment. These receptors all come from a man aged 70 or older with urothelial cancer.

The V call is TRBV19, the J call TRBJ2-3, with D unclear. V lost 6 bases and J lost 0, with 7 bases in between. Germline CDR1 and CDR2: LNHDA and SQIVND (reference sequence). The CDR3 has 13 amino acids. CDR3 bases: TGTGCCAGTAGCCTACAGAGCACAGATACGCAGTATTTT. Amino acid sequence: CASSLQSTDTQYF.

The V and J genes are TRBV18 and TRBJ2-2, with 7 bases identical to TRBD1. This CDR3 contains 14 residues. Germline V gene data show CDR1 as KGHSH and CDR2 as LQKENI. J was trimmed by 5 bases and V by 2 bases; bases with no gene match: 2. The CDR3 nucleotides read TGTGCCAGCTCACCAGGACAGGAAACCGGGGAGCTGTTTTTT. Its translation is CASSPGQETGELFF.

The sample holds a few counts of this clone. The chain carries TRBV5-1 and TRBJ2-7; 7 nucleotides line up with TRBD1. Per germline, CDR1 SGHRS and CDR2 YFSETQ. The CDR3 spans 13 residues. V lost 4 bases, J lost 0 bases, and 1 base stayed unmatched. CDR3 in amino acids: CASSGTDSYEQYF. In DNA, the CDR3 is TGCGCCAGCAGCGGGACAGACTCCTACGAGCAGTACTTC.

The genes are TRBV5-1 and TRBJ2-5, with 8 positions matching TRBD1. Germline CDR1 reads SGHRS; CDR2 reads YFSETQ. The CDR3 spans 13 residues. V lost 7 bases and J lost 3; bases outside the gene matches: 5. CDR3 protein: CASGQGPEETQYF. The CDR3 coding sequence is TGCGCCAGCGGACAGGGTCCCGAAGAGACCCAGTACTTC.

This clone occurred a few times. The genes are TRBV4-1 and TRBJ2-5; 7 bases map to TRBD1. V trimming: 3 bases; J trimming: 2 bases; junction bases outside the gene matches: 9. CDR1 and CDR2 (germline): MGHRA, YSYEKL. CDR3 size: 16 residues. CDR3 protein: CASSQSPGTAQETQYF. DNA for the CDR3: TGCGCCAGCAGCCAGAGTCCCGGGACAGCACAAGAGACCCAGTACTTC.

Regarding this clone: Other nucleotide sequences in the sample specify the same CDR3. The CDR3 DNA is TGTGCCAGCTCACCACCCGAAGAGACCCAGTACTTC. Protein sequence: CASSPPEETQYF. V usage is TRBV18 and J usage is TRBJ2-5; D ambiguous. Germline CDR1 and CDR2: KGHSH and LQKENI. Trimming removed 0 bases at V and 3 bases at J, with 2 bases between. The length of the CDR3 is 12 residues. Looking up the rest from reference TRBV18 and TRBJ2-5 gives the full variable domain: NAGVMQNPRHLVRRRGQEARLRCSPMKGHSHVYWYRQLPEEGLKFMVYLQKENIIDESGMPKERFSAEFPKEGPSILRIQQVVRGDSAAYFCASSPPEETQYFGPGTRLLVL.

The rearrangement links TRBV6-1 to TRBJ2-7, with TRBD1 identical over 8 bases. The V segment lost 2 bases and the J segment 3 bases; nucleotides outside the gene matches: 6. Germline-derived CDR1 and CDR2 are MNHNS and SASEGT. This CDR3 has 15 residues. The CDR3: CASSEIITGGYEQYF. In nucleotides, the CDR3 is TGTGCCAGCAGTGAAATCATAACAGGGGGCTACGAGCAGTACTTC.

The V call is TRBV19, the J call TRBJ2-1; D is perhaps TRBD1 (6 bases). Germline CDR1 and CDR2: LNHDA and SQIVND (reference sequence). The CDR3 sequence is 15 residues long. V lost 6 bases, J lost 0 bases, and 12 bases lay in between. CDR3 DNA: TGTGCCAGTAGGAACAGGGAGAGCTCCTACAATGAGCAGTTCTTC. It translates to CASRNRESSYNEQFF. The entire variable domain, with the rest obtained from reference TRBV19 and TRBJ2-1, is as follows: DGGITQSPKYLFRKEGQNVTLSCEQNLNHDAMYWYRQDPGQGLRLIYYSQIVNDFQKGDIAEGYSVSREKKESFPLTVTSAQKNPTAFYLCASRNRESSYNEQFFGPGTRLTVL.

This chain's CDR3 is CASSSRQTNEQFF. For the CDR3, the DNA is TGTGCCAGCAGCTCTAGACAGACCAATGAGCAGTTCTTC. V usage is TRBV11-1 and J usage is TRBJ2-1; TRBD1 is a possible D gene (5 bases). The germline gives CDR1 SGHAT, CDR2 FQDESV (reference sequence). This CDR3 spans 13 amino acids. V shed 4 bases and J shed 6 bases, with 10 bases lying between them.

The genes are TRBV27 and TRBJ1-2; a weak D match, TRBD1 (5 bases). Germline lookup yields CDR1 MNHEY and CDR2 SMNVEV (reference sequence). This CDR3 spans 21 amino acids. Trimming pared 5 bases from V and 6 bases from J, leaving 37 bases between. The CDR3 region is CASSRRSNLDSPKAAYNGYTF. CDR3 nucleotide sequence: TGTGCCAGCAGTCGCCGCTCAAATCTTGACAGTCCGAAAGCAGCCTACAATGGCTACACCTTC.

The rearrangement links TRBV10-3 to TRBJ2-2, with 10 nucleotides matching TRBD1. Germline-derived CDR1 and CDR2 are ENHRY and SYGVKD. The ends lost 3 bases at V and 3 bases at J; junction bases unmatched: 4. The CDR3 runs 16 residues. CDR3 region: CAISDRQGADTGELFF. The CDR3 DNA sequence: TGTGCCATCAGTGATAGACAGGGGGCGGACACCGGGGAGCTGTTTTTT.

V gene TRBV19 combines with J gene TRBJ2-7; TRBD2 matches at 10 bases. This CDR3 has 13 amino acids. The V and J ends lost 9 bases and 7 bases, in that order; junction bases with no gene match: 9. CDR1 is LNHDA, CDR2 SQIVND, per germline (reference sequence). CDR3 residues: CASRSSGSGEQYF. CDR3 in DNA: TGTGCCAGCAGATCTAGCGGGAGTGGTGAGCAGTACTTC.

This clone was detected once. The chain recombines TRBV10-2 with TRBJ2-5; no firm D call. V lost 3 bases, J lost 5 bases, and 13 bases lay in between. The CDR3 totals 14 residues. Per germline, CDR1 WSHSY and CDR2 SAAADI. The CDR3 region has the DNA TGCGCCAGCAGTGATGAGGCTAGAAGGGAGACCCAGTACTTC. Protein sequence: CASSDEARRETQYF.

This clone was detected a few times. The chain couples TRBV1 to TRBJ2-1; TRBD2 was called by the table and not checked on the DNA. TRBV1 is a documented pseudogene. This CDR3 has 15 amino acids. CDR3 DNA sequence: TGCACCAGCAGCCAAGCGGCTAGCGGCCGTCCGGAGCAGTTCTTC. It encodes CTSSQAASGRPEQFF.

The chain is built from TRBV11-1 and TRBJ2-1; 9 positions agree with TRBD2. This CDR3 comprises 16 residues. Trimming cost V 5 bases and J 7 bases; bases outside gene matches: 12. Germline V lookup: CDR1 SGHAT, CDR2 FQDESV (reference sequence). The CDR3: CASSVSLAGGMNEQFF. CDR3 coding DNA: TGTGCCAGCAGCGTATCCCTTGCGGGAGGGATGAATGAGCAGTTCTTC.

The rearrangement joins TRBV29-1 to TRBJ2-1, with 16 positions matching TRBD2. The V gene end was trimmed by 5 bases and the J gene end by 9 bases; junction bases not matched to a gene: 7. In germline, CDR1 is SQVTM, CDR2 ANQGSEA. The CDR3 covers 15 residues. CDR3 protein: CSVKSGTSGRVEQFF. CDR3 DNA: TGCAGCGTTAAATCCGGGACTAGCGGGAGGGTTGAGCAGTTCTTC.

This rearrangement joins TRBV7-9 to TRBJ2-1; D remains unclear. Per the germline V gene, CDR1 is SEHNR and CDR2 is FQNEAQ (reference sequence). Trimming took 0 bases from V and 8 from J, leaving 5 bases between them. The CDR3 consists of 12 residues. The CDR3 region has the DNA TGTGCCAGCAGCTTAGCCTATGATGAGCAGTTCTTC. Its protein product is CASSLAYDEQFF.

The chain combines TRBV5-6 with TRBJ1-2; possibly TRBD1 for D (5 bases). Per germline, CDR1 SGHDT and CDR2 YYEEEE. CDR3 length: 14 amino acids. V lost 3 bases, J lost 8 bases, and 17 bases lay in between. CDR3 residues: CASSSPPGERGYTF. DNA of the CDR3: TGTGCCAGCAGCTCCCCTCCGGGGGAAAGGGGCTACACCTTC.